This record looks at one T cell receptor beta chain sequence and its context. Its specificity is not known. The entry originates in a study of identical twins' blood T cells. The authors' processing: Per-library CDR3 reads ranged about 2 to 4 million; clonotypes, ~85,000 to ~500,000. MiXCR, run by TCRdb on the 5' RACE reads, gives a single entry per CDR3 protein. These V and J calls originate from TCRdb's pipeline instead of the authors' own analysis. This sample has a few hundred thousand distinct CDR3 sequences, with 28% found just once. The donors were healthy female monozygous twins, three pairs in total. All three twin pairs grew up together with likely shared infections and vaccines. There are 14 residues in the CDR3. With V trimmed by 6 bases and J by 7 bases, 6 bases remained unmatched. General study findings and limits: Top TCRbeta clonotypes were shared more with twin than unrelated donors.

Input material: PBMCs. This sequence joins TRBV12-3 or TRBV12-4 and TRBJ1-1, with TRBD1 matching over 12 bases. The origin of this receptor is a woman between 18 and 55 years old in good health. Written as DNA, the CDR3 is TGTGCCAGCAGCCACCGGGACAGGGGGCTTGAAGCTTTCTTT. Translation gives CASSHRDRGLEAFF.